This T cell receptor (beta chain) was documented in a study of CD8 T cells in Susac syndrome. Reverse transcription used 0.5 to 1 ug RNA and random hexamers. A single record per CDR3 protein comes from TCRdb applying MiXCR to the immunoSEQ multiplex PCR reads. The repertoire holds about 190,000 distinct CDR3 sequences, approximately 96% seen once, with 0.09% to 0.1% in the top ten. V was clipped by 6 bases and J by 3 bases, with 11 bases between them. The CDR3 extends over 13 amino acids. V gene TRBV12-3 or TRBV12-4 combines with J gene TRBJ2-5; weak D call: TRBD2 (6 bases). Sequencing was carried out using CD4+ T cells from PBMCs. The receptor was derived from a human donor with Susac syndrome. The CDR3 loop reads CASRRDRKETQYF. The CDR3 nucleotides read TGTGCCAGCAGGCGGGACCGCAAAGAGACCCAGTACTTC.